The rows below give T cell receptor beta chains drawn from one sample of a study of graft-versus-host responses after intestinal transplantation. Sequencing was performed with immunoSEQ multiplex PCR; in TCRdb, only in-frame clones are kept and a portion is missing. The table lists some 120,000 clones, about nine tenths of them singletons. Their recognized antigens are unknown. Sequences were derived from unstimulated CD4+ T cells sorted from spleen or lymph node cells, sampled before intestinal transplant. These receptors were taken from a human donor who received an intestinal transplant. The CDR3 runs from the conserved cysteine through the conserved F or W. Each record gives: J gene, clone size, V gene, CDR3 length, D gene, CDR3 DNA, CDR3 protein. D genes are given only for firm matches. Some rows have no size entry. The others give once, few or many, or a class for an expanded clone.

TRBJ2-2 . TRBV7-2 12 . TGTGCCAGCAGCACCCGGGCCGGGGAGCTGTTTTTT CASSTRAGELFF
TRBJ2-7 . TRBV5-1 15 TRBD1 TGCGCCAGCAGCTCGTCCGCGACAGGGATTCACGAGCAGTACTTC CASSSSATGIHEQYF
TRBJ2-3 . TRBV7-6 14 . TGTGCCAGCAGCTTAGGGACTAGCACAGATACGCAGTATTTT CASSLGTSTDTQYF
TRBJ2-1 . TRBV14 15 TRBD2 TGTGCCAGCAGCCAATGGACTAGCGGCTACAATGAGCAGTTCTTC CASSQWTSGYNEQFF
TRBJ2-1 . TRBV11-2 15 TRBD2 TGTGCCAGCAGCTTTACTACTAGCGGGAGCCCTGAGCAGTTCTTC CASSFTTSGSPEQFF
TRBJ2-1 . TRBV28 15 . TGTGCCCAACAGGGGGGAGGGTCTTTTGGGAATGAGCAGTTCTTC CAQQGGGSFGNEQFF
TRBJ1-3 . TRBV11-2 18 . TGTGCCAGCAGCTTATCGGCGGCAGGGGCTTCACGGGGAAACACCATATATTTT CASSLSAAGASRGNTIYF
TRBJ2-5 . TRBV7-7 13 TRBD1 TGTGCCAGCAGCTGGGACAGGGAAGAGACCCAGTACTTC CASSWDREETQYF
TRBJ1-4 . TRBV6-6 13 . TGTGCCAGCACCCCTCCCACTAGGGAAAAACTGTTTTTT CASTPPTREKLFF
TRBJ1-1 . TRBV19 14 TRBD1 TGTGCCAGTAGTGACAGGGGGCGGTGGACTGAAGCTTTCTTT CASSDRGRWTEAFF
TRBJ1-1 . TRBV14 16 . TGTGCCAGCAGCCAAGATTGGGGGCAGGTTGGTACTGAAGCTTTCTTT CASSQDWGQVGTEAFF
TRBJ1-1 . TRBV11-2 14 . TGTGCCAGCAGCTCACAGGGTATCGGGACTGAAGCTTTCTTT CASSSQGIGTEAFF
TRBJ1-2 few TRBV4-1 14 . TGCGCCAGCAGCCAAGGACTGTCGGCATATGGCTACACCTTC CASSQGLSAYGYTF
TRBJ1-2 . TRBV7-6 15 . TGTGCCAGCAGCTTAGGTCTAGGAGGCCTCTATGGCTACACCTTC CASSLGLGGLYGYTF
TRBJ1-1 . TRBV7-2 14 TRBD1 TGTGCCAGCAGCTTTTGGGACAGCGGCGGTGAAGCTTTCTTT CASSFWDSGGEAFF
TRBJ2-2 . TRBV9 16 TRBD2 TGTGCCAGCAGCGTATTCGGGACTACGAACACCGGGGAGCTGTTTTTT CASSVFGTTNTGELFF
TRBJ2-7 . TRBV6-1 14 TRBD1 TGTGCCAGCAGGGGGACAGGGCCTCCCTACGAGCAGTACTTC CASRGTGPPYEQYF
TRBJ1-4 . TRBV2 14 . TGTGCCAGCAGTAACTACTCGAATATAGGAAAACTGTTTTTT CASSNYSNIGKLFF
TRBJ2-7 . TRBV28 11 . TGTGCCAGCCGCGGAGGAATCGAGCAGTACTTC CASRGGIEQYF
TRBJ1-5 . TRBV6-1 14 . TGTGCCAGCAGTGAAGGTGTCAGGTATCAGCCCCAGCATTTT CASSEGVRYQPQHF
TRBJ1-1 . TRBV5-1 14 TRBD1 TGCGCCAGCAGCTTAACAGGGGGAGGCACTGAAGCTTTCTTT CASSLTGGGTEAFF
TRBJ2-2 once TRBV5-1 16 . TGCGCCAGCAGCTTGGTAGGGGCATTCAACACCGGGGAGCTGTTTTTT CASSLVGAFNTGELFF
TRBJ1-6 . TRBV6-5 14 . TGTGCCAGCAGGGAGGGAGGAATTAATTCACCCCTCCACTTT CASREGGINSPLHF
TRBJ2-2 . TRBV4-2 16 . TGTGCCAGCAGCCAAGAATTCCTAGCCCACACCGGGGAGCTGTTTTTT CASSQEFLAHTGELFF
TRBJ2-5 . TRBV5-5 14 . TGTGCCAGCAGCTTGGGGAGTCGGCTAGAGACCCAGTACTTC CASSLGSRLETQYF
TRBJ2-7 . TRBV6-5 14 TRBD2 TGTGCCAGCAGTCTACCGACTAGCGTTTACGAGCAGTACTTC CASSLPTSVYEQYF
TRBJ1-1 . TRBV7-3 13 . TGTGCCAGCAGTTCTCAGGGCGGCACTGAAGCTTTCTTT CASSSQGGTEAFF
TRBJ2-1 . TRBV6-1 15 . TGTGCCAGCAGGGAGACACGCATCAGGGGCCATGAGCAGTTCTTC CASRETRIRGHEQFF
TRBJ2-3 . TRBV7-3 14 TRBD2 TGTGCCAGCTCGAAAGCGGGAGGGACAGATACGCAGTATTTT CASSKAGGTDTQYF
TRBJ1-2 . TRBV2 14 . TGTGCCAGCAGACTAGATACGACGAACTATGGCTACACCTTC CASRLDTTNYGYTF
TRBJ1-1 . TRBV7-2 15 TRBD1 TGTGCCAGCAGCGGGGCGACAGGGGAAGGAACTGAAGCTTTCTTT CASSGATGEGTEAFF
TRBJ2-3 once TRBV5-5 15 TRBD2 TGTGCCAGCAGCCTCATGATAGCGGGGGCTGATACGCAGTATTTT CASSLMIAGADTQYF
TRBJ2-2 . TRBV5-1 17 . TGCGCCAGCAGCTTGGAACCCCAGGGATCGGACACCGGGGAGCTGTTTTTT CASSLEPQGSDTGELFF
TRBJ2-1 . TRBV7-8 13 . TGTGCCAGCAGCCTCGAACTGGGCGTGGAACAGTTCTTC CASSLELGVEQFF
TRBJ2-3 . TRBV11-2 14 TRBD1 TGTGCCAGCAGCAGGGGGCGCACCTCAGATACGCAGTATTTT CASSRGRTSDTQYF
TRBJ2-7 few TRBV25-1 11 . TGTGCCAGCAGTAATATCTACGAGCAGTACTTC CASSNIYEQYF
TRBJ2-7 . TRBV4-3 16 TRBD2 TGCGCCAGCAGCCAAGTCGCTAGCGGGGTCTACTACGAGCAGTACTTC CASSQVASGVYYEQYF
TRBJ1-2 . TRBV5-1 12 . TGCGCCAGCACCGGGGGGTTTGATGGCTACACCTTC CASTGGFDGYTF
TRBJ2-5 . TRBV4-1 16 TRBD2 TGCGCCAGCAGCCAAGGTAGTCGGGGAGGGAAAGAGACCCAGTACTTC CASSQGSRGGKETQYF
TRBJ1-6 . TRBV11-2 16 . TGTGCCAGCAGCTTAGTATTGGCAGGGGCTAATTCACCCCTCCACTTT CASSLVLAGANSPLHF
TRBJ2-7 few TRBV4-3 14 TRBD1 TGCGCCAGCAGCCACCGGGACAGGTCCTACGAGCAGTACTTC CASSHRDRSYEQYF